This T cell receptor beta chain was sequenced during a study of cytomegalovirus exposure and HLA in healthy donors. A word on this clone: The antigen remains unidentified.

The PCR made use of 60 Vbeta and 13 Jbeta primers. The method was immunoSEQ multiplex PCR; TCRdb's version includes in-frame clones alone and lacks a portion of them. The sample lists under 200,000 clones; 84% were seen once. General study points: Versus the approximately 720-donor mean, an Asian-associated ancestry cluster reportedly showed fewer N-insertions in a later analysis. Across donors, most TCRs were seen rarely, yet some public ones were widespread.

V was pared by 4 bases and J by 8 bases, with 7 bases of the junction left unmatched. This CDR3 has 14 residues. CDR1 is MNHEY and CDR2 is SMNVEV in the germline V gene (reference sequence). Sequencing was performed on PBMCs. This rearrangement joins TRBV27 to TRBJ2-1, with 8 nucleotides matching TRBD2. This clonotype was obtained from a man aged 45-65 years in good health and CMV-seropositive. The CDR3 spells CASSSGLVGDEQFF. CDR3 coding DNA: TGTGCCAGCAGTTCGGGACTAGTGGGCGATGAGCAGTTCTTC.